Below are 13 T cell receptor beta chains sequenced from a single sample in a study of Ad26.COV2.S vaccination and SARS-CoV-2 variants. The treatment denotes: 15 to 20 received Ad26.COV2.S at low or high dose, single or two shots; several received placebo; per-sample allocation not given. The study sampled participants on day 63 after the first vaccine or placebo injection. The repertoire was sequenced with immunoSEQ multiplex PCR; TCRdb's copy has only in-frame clones and lacks some. The sample includes about 350,000 clones, about nine tenths of them seen just once. The sequencing used peripheral blood, collected in a trial of Ad26.COV2.S vaccine versus placebo. The receptors stem from a person aged 18-60 years who received the Ad26.COV2.S COVID-19 vaccine or a placebo.

This clone was picked up one time. The chain combines TRBV19 with TRBJ1-4; 7 bases map to TRBD1. Per germline, CDR1 LNHDA and CDR2 SQIVND (reference sequence). V lost 1 base and J lost 4; bases outside the gene matches: 3. The CDR3 contains 15 residues. The CDR3 DNA is TGTGCCAGTAGTATAGGGGACAGCTATAATGAAAAACTGTTTTTT. Its protein is CASSIGDSYNEKLFF.

The rearrangement joins TRBV5-1 to TRBJ1-2; 9 bases fit TRBD1. The V gene end was trimmed by 6 bases and the J gene end by 7 bases; junction bases not matched to a gene: 16. CDR3 length: 16 residues. Germline lookup yields CDR1 SGHRS and CDR2 YFSETQ. CDR3 loop: CASKLPRTGERGGYTF. The CDR3 DNA is TGCGCCAGCAAATTACCCCGGACAGGGGAAAGAGGTGGCTACACCTTC.

The chain links TRBV4-2 to TRBJ2-2; D remains unclear. Germline assignment: CDR1 LGHNA and CDR2 YNFKEQ. The CDR3 is made up of 19 amino acids. The ends were cut back, 2 bases at V and 2 bases at J, with 21 bases in the middle. The CDR3 sequence: CASSQSGGRAEKNTGELFF. CDR3 sequence (DNA): TGTGCCAGCAGCCAATCAGGCGGACGGGCGGAAAAAAACACCGGGGAGCTGTTTTTT.

The chain links TRBV5-1 to TRBJ1-2; D call uncertain. V lost 4 bases, J lost 5 bases, and 15 bases lay in between. The CDR3 length is 14 residues. Germline assignment: CDR1 SGHRS and CDR2 YFSETQ. DNA of the CDR3: TGCGCCAGCAGCCCCCCGGCAGGTTCGTATGGCTACACCTTC. Its translation: CASSPPAGSYGYTF.

This sequence joins TRBV10-3 and TRBJ1-2, with a possible D match to TRBD1 (6 bases). Germline assignment: CDR1 ENHRY and CDR2 SYGVKD. The CDR3 contains 14 residues. Trimming pared 6 bases from V and 5 bases from J, leaving 16 bases between. The CDR3 DNA is TGTGCCATCAGCCAGAACCAGGGGAATTATGGCTACACCTTC. As protein: CAISQNQGNYGYTF.

The V and J genes are TRBV11-1 and TRBJ2-1; perhaps TRBD1 as D (6 bases). The V and J ends lost 7 bases and 12 bases respectively, with 16 bases between them. The CDR3 is made up of 12 amino acids. The germline V gene has CDR1 SGHAT and CDR2 FQDESV (reference sequence). The DNA for the CDR3 is TGTGCCAGCAACGCCGTAGGGGGATGGCAGTTCTTC. It is translated as CASNAVGGWQFF.

This chain connects TRBV7-2 to TRBJ1-2; a weak D match, TRBD1 (5 bases). This CDR3 is 15 amino acids long. V lost 4 bases and J lost 3, with 15 bases in between. Per the germline V gene, CDR1 is SGHTA and CDR2 is FQGNSA. The CDR3 coding sequence is TGTGCCAGCAGCTATAGGGACCGAGCAGACTATGGCTACACCTTC. It translates to CASSYRDRADYGYTF.

The chain couples TRBV19 to TRBJ2-7; 7 bases agree with TRBD1. The length of the CDR3 is 13 residues. Germline CDR1 LNHDA, CDR2 SQIVND (reference sequence). The junction had 9 bases not matched to a gene; V was cut back by 8 bases and J by 5 bases. CDR3: CASAGQAGNEQYF. The CDR3 DNA reads TGTGCCAGTGCTGGACAGGCTGGAAACGAGCAGTACTTC.

The J gene is TRBJ1-2, the V gene TRBV25-1; D call uncertain. There are 12 residues in the CDR3. Germline V gene lookup returns CDR1 MGHDK and CDR2 SYGVNS. Trimming stripped 6 bases from V and 4 bases from J, with 9 bases between. This CDR3 is CASSFSSYGYTF. The CDR3 DNA sequence: TGTGCCAGCAGCTTTTCTTCCTATGGCTACACCTTC.

V is TRBV5-5 and J is TRBJ2-3, with TRBD2 as a possible D gene (5 bases). This CDR3 has 11 amino acids. Germline-derived CDR1 and CDR2 are SGHKS and YYEKEE (reference sequence). The V end was cut by 4 bases, the J end by 5 bases, with 5 bases between. CDR3 nucleotides: TGTGCCAGCAGCCGGGGAGATACGCAGTATTTT. It codes for CASSRGDTQYF.

The V call is TRBV9, the J call TRBJ1-4, with TRBD1 matching over 11 bases. Trimming cost V 4 bases and J 8 bases; bases outside gene matches: 10. The germline V gene has CDR1 SGDLS and CDR2 YYNGEE. The CDR3 consists of 16 residues. The CDR3 loop is CASSSRDRGIGEKLFF. The DNA of the CDR3 is TGTGCCAGCAGCTCCCGGGACAGGGGGATAGGCGAAAAACTGTTTTTT.

The chain joins TRBV7-3 to TRBJ1-1, with 7 bases fitting TRBD1. The CDR3 spans 15 residues. Per the germline V gene, CDR1 is SGHTA and CDR2 is FQGTGA. V gave up 5 bases and J gave up 0 bases; unmatched junction bases: 6. CDR3 DNA sequence: TGTGCCAGCAGCCCACAGGGGATACTGAACACTGAAGCTTTCTTT. Residues: CASSPQGILNTEAFF.

The chain links TRBV6-6 to TRBJ2-1, with 15 bases matching TRBD2. CDR1 is MNHNY, CDR2 SVGAGI, per germline (reference sequence). V gave up 5 bases and J gave up 1 base; unmatched junction bases: 6. This CDR3 spans 18 amino acids. CDR3: CASSRTSGRAGSYNEQFF. CDR3 DNA: TGTGCCAGCAGTCGGACTAGCGGGAGGGCCGGGTCCTACAATGAGCAGTTCTTC.